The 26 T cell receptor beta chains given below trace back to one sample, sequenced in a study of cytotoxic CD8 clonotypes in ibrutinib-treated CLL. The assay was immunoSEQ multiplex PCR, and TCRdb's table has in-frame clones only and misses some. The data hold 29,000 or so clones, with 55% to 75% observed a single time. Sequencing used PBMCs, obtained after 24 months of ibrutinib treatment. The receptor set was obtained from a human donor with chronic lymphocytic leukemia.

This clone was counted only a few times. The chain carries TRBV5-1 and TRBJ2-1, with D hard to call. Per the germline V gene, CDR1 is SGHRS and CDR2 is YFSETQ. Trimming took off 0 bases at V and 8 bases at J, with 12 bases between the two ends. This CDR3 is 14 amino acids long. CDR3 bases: TGCGCCAGCAGCTTGGGACAAGGTAGGGATGAGCAGTTCTTC. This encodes CASSLGQGRDEQFF.

CDR3 sequence: CASSLQWSGDKNYGYTF. CDR3 DNA sequence: TGTGCCAGCAGTTTGCAATGGTCGGGCGACAAGAACTATGGCTACACCTTC. The rearrangement joins TRBV28 to TRBJ1-2; D uncertain. With 3 bases removed from V and 2 bases from J, the gap between germline ends came to 19 bases. CDR3 length equals 17 residues. CDR1 is MDHEN, CDR2 SYDVKM, per germline.

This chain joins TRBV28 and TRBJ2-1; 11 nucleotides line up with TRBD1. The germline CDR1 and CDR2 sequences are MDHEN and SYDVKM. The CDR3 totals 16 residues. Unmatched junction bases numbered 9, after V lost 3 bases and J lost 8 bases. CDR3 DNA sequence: TGTGCCAGCAGTTTCCCCGGGACAGGGGGTGAGGATGAGCAGTTCTTC. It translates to CASSFPGTGGEDEQFF.

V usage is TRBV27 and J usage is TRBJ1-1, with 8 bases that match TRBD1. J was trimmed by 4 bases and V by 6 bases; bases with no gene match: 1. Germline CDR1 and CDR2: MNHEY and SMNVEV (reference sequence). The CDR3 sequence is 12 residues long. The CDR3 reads CASRTGATEAFF. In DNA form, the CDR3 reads TGTGCCAGCAGGACAGGGGCCACTGAAGCTTTCTTT.

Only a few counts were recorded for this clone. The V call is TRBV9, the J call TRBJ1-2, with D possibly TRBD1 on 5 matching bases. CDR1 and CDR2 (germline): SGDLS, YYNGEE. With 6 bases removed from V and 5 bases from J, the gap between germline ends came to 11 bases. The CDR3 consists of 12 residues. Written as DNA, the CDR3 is TGTGCCAGCATGCGGGGGTTGTATGGCTACACCTTC. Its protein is CASMRGLYGYTF. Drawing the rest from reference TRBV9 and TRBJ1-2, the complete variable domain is DSGVTQTPKHLITATGQRVTLRCSPRSGDLSVYWYQQSLDQGLQFLIQYYNGEERAKGNILERFSAQQFPDLHSELNLSSLELGDSALYFCASMRGLYGYTFGSGTRLTVV.

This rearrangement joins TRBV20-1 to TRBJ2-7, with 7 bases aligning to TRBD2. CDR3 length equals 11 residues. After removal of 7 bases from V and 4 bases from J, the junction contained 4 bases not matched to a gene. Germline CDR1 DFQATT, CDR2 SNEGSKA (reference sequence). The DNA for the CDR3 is TGCAGTGTTTGGGGGGGTTACGAGCAGTACTTC. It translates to CSVWGGYEQYF.

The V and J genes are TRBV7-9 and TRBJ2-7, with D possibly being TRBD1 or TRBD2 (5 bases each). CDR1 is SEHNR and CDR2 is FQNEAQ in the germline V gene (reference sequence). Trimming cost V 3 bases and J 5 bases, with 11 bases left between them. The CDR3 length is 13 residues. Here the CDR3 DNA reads TGTGCCAGCAGCTTGAGGGGAATCGACGAGCAGTACTTC. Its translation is CASSLRGIDEQYF.

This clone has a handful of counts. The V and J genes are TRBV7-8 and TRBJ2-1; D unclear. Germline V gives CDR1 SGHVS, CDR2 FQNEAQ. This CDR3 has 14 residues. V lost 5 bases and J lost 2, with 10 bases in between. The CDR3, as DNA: TGTGCCAGCAGCCCCAGAGAGACCTACAATGAGCAGTTCTTC. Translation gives CASSPRETYNEQFF.

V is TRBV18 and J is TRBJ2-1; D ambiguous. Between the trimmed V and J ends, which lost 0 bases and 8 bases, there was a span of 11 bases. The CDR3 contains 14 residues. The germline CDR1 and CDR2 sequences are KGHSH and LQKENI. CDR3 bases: TGTGCCAGCTCACCACCGGCTGGATCGGATGAGCAGTTCTTC. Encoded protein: CASSPPAGSDEQFF.

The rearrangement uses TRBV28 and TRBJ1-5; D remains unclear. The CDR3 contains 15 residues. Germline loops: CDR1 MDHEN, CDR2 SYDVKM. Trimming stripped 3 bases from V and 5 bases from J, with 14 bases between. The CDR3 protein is CASSFFQGRYQPQHF. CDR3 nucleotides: TGTGCCAGCAGTTTTTTCCAAGGGAGGTATCAGCCCCAGCATTTT.

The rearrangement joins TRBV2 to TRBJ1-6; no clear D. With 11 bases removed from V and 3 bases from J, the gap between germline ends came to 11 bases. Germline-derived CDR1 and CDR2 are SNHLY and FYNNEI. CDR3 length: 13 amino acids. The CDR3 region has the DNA TGTGCCGTAGCGGTCAGCTATAATTCACCCCTCCACTTT. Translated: CAVAVSYNSPLHF.

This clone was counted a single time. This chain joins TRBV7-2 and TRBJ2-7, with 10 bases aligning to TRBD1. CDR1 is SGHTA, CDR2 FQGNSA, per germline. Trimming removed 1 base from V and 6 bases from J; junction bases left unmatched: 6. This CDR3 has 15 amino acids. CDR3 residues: CASSLEGTGDSEQYF. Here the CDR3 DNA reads TGTGCCAGCAGCTTAGAAGGGACAGGGGATTCCGAGCAGTACTTC.

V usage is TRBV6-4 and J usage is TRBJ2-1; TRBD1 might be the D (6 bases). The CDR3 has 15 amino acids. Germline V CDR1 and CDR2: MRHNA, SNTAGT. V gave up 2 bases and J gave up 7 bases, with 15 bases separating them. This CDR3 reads CASSDRTVGKNEQFF. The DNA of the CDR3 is TGTGCCAGCAGTGACAGGACAGTTGGGAAGAATGAGCAGTTCTTC.

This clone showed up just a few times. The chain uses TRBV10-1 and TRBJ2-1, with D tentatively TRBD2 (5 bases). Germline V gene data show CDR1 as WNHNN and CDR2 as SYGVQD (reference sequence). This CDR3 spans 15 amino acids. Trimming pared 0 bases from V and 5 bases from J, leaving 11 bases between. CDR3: CASSESRAANNEQFF. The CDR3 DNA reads TGCGCCAGCAGTGAGTCGAGGGCAGCCAACAATGAGCAGTTCTTC.

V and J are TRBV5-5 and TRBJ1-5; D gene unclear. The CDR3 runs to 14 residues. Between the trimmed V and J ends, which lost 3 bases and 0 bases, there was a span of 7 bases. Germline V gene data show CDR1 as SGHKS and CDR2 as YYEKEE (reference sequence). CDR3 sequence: CASSYTGSNQPQHF. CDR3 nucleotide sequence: TGTGCCAGCAGCTATACGGGTAGCAATCAGCCCCAGCATTTT. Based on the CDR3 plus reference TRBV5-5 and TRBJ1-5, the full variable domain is DAGVTQSPTHLIKTRGQQVTLRCSPISGHKSVSWYQQVLGQGPQFIFQYYEKEERGRGNFPDRFSARQFPNYSSELNVNALLLGDSALYLCASSYTGSNQPQHFGDGTRLSIL.

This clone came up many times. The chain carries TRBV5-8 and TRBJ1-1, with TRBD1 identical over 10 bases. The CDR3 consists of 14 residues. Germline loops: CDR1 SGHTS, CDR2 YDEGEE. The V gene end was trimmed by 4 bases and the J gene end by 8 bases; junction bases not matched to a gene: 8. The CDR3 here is CASSLGTGALEAFF. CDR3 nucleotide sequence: TGTGCCAGCAGCCTAGGGACAGGGGCCTTGGAAGCTTTCTTT.

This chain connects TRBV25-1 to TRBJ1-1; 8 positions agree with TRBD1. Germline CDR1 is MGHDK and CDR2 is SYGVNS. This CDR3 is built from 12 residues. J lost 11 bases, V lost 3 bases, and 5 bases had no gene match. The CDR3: CASSDRGLPAFF. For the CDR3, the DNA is TGTGCCAGCAGTGACAGGGGGCTCCCGGCTTTCTTT. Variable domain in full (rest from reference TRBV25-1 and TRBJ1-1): EADIYQTPRYLVIGTGKKITLECSQTMGHDKMYWYQQDPGMELHLIHYSYGVNSTEKGDLSSESTVSRIRTEHFPLTLESARPSHTSQYLCASSDRGLPAFFGQGTRLTVV.

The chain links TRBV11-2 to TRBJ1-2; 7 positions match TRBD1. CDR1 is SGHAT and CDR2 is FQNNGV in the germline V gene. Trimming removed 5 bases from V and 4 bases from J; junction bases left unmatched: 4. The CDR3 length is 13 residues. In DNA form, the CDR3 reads TGTGCCAGCAGCCGACAGGGTCCCTATGGCTACACCTTC. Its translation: CASSRQGPYGYTF.

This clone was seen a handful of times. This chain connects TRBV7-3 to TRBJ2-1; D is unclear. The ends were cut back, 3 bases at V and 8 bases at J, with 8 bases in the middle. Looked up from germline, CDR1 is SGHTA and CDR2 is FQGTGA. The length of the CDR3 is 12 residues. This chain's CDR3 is CASSFGWDEQFF. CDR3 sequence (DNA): TGTGCCAGCAGCTTTGGCTGGGATGAGCAGTTCTTC.

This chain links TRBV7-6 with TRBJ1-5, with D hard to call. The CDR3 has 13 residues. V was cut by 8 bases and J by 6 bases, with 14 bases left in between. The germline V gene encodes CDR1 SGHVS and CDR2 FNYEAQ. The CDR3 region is CASSQDLGQPQHF. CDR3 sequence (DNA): TGTGCCAGCTCTCAGGACCTGGGTCAGCCCCAGCATTTT.

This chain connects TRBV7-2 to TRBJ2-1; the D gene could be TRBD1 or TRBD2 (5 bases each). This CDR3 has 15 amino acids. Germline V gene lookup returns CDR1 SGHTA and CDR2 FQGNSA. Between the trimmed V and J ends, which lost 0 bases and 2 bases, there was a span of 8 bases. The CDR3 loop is CASSLAMGAYNEQFF. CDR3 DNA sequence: TGTGCCAGCAGCTTAGCTATGGGGGCCTACAATGAGCAGTTCTTC. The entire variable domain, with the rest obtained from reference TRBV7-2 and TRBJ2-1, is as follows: GAGVSQSPSNKVTEKGKDVELRCDPISGHTALYWYRQSLGQGLEFLIYFQGNSAPDKSGLPSDRFSAERTGGSVSTLTIQRTQQEDSAVYLCASSLAMGAYNEQFFGPGTRLTVL.

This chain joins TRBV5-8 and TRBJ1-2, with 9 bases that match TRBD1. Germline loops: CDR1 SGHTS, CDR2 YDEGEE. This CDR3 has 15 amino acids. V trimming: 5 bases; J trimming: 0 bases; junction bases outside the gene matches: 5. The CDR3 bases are TGTGCCAGCAGGGCCGGGACAGGGTCTAACTATGGCTACACCTTC. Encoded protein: CASRAGTGSNYGYTF.

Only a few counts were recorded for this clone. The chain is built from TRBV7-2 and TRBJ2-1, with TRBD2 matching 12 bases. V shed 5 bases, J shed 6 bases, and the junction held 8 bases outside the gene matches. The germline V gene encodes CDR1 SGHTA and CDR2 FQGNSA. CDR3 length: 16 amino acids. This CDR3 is CASSPIGLAGSNEQFF. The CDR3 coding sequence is TGTGCCAGCAGCCCCATCGGACTAGCGGGGAGCAATGAGCAGTTCTTC. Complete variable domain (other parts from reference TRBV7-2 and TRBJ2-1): GAGVSQSPSNKVTEKGKDVELRCDPISGHTALYWYRQSLGQGLEFLIYFQGNSAPDKSGLPSDRFSAERTGGSVSTLTIQRTQQEDSAVYLCASSPIGLAGSNEQFFGPGTRLTVL.

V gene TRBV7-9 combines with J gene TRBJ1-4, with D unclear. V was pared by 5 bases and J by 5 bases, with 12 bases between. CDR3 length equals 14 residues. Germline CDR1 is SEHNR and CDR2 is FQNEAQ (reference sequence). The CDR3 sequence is CASSRPPGNEKLFF. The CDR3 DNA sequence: TGTGCCAGCAGCCGGCCCCCGGGAAATGAAAAACTGTTTTTT.

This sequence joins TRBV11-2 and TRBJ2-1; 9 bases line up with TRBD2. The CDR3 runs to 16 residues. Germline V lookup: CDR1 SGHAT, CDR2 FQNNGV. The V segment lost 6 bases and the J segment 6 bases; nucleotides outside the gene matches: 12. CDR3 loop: CASSTGWVAGANEQFF. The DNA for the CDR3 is TGTGCCAGCAGTACGGGTTGGGTAGCGGGGGCCAATGAGCAGTTCTTC.

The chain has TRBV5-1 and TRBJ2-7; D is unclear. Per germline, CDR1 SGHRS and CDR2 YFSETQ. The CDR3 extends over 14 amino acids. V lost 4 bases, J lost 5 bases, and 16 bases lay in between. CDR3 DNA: TGCGCCAGCAGCCTTGGATTGAGTGGGGACGAGCAGTACTTC. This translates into CASSLGLSGDEQYF.